The 4 T cell receptor beta chains below were found in one sample sequenced in a study of control samples from healthy donors and cancer patients. TCRdb's copy holds only in-frame clones and misses some; the assay was immunoSEQ multiplex PCR. This sample has fewer than 90,000 clones, with over 70% found just once. Sequencing input: blood. The source is a man aged 50-60 years in good health.

V is TRBV5-1 and J is TRBJ1-6; 9 positions match TRBD1. CDR1 and CDR2 (germline): SGHRS, YFSETQ. Unmatched junction bases numbered 7, after V lost 0 bases and J lost 9 bases. The CDR3 totals 16 residues. The CDR3 region is CASSLEGGTGISPLHF. The CDR3 bases are TGCGCCAGCAGCTTGGAGGGCGGGACAGGGATTTCACCCCTCCACTTT. The full variable domain, in which reference TRBV5-1 and TRBJ1-6 provide the parts outside the CDR3, is KAGVTQTPRYLIKTRGQQVTLSCSPISGHRSVSWYQQTPGQGLQFLFEYFSETQRNKGNFPGRFSGRQFSNSRSEMNVSTLELGDSALYLCASSLEGGTGISPLHFGNGTRLTVT.

The rearrangement uses TRBV5-4 and TRBJ1-1; D is unclear. CDR3 length: 13 amino acids. Trimming left V 1 base short and J 5 bases short, with 9 bases between. Germline values: CDR1 SGHNT, CDR2 YYREEE (reference sequence). CDR3 in amino acids: CASSLLDLTEAFF. For the CDR3, the DNA is TGTGCCAGCAGCTTGTTGGACCTAACTGAAGCTTTCTTT.

The chain links TRBV10-1 to TRBJ2-1; 7 bases match TRBD2. With 6 bases clipped from V and 16 bases from J, the junction kept 12 bases outside the gene matches. In germline, CDR1 is WNHNN, CDR2 SYGVQD (reference sequence). The CDR3 length is 12 residues. CDR3 DNA sequence: TGCGCCAGCAGGGGAACCGGGACTACACTCTTCTTC. Translating it yields CASRGTGTTLFF.

The chain joins TRBV14 to TRBJ1-6; unclear D gene. V lost 2 bases, J lost 8 bases, and 7 bases lay in between. Germline-derived CDR1 and CDR2 are SGHDN and FVKESK. The CDR3 length is 13 residues. The CDR3 reads CASSQRLHSPLHF. The CDR3 bases are TGTGCCAGCAGCCAAAGACTTCATTCACCCCTCCACTTT. The whole variable domain, remainder taken from reference TRBV14 and TRBJ1-6, is EAGVTQFPSHSVIEKGQTVTLRCDPISGHDNLYWYRRVMGKEIKFLLHFVKESKQDESGMPNNRFLAERTGGTYSTLKVQPAELEDSGVYFCASSQRLHSPLHFGNGTRLTVT.